This T cell receptor beta chain stems from a study of shared clonotypes between healthy human individuals. Background on the study: The study enrolled a couple of women and three men aged 18 to 49.

The germline gives CDR1 MDHEN, CDR2 SYDVKM. The CDR3 covers 13 residues. The V end lost 6 bases, the J end lost 8 bases, and 16 bases lay between the germline ends. Study results and limitations: Some clonotypes were shared by all four sorted-subset donors, while others were not shared. The non-shared ones had lower generation probabilities than the shared ones.

With regard to this clone: Its antigen remains unidentified.

CD45RO negativity and positive selection for CCR7 defined naive CD8 cells, a population that excluded terminally differentiated effector memory CD45RA+ cells. Participating donors were healthy, HIV-negative adults free of recent acute infections or vaccinations. The authors loaded roughly 180 ng DNA, approximately 30,000 T cell genomes, into sorted-subset replicate PCRs. Some clones are missing from TCRdb's copy, which holds only in-frame ones; the method was immunoSEQ multiplex PCR. The sample lists over 2 million clones, roughly 94% seen once, with roughly 1% in the top ten. Material: naive CD8+ T cells sorted from blood. The source of this sequence is a man aged 18 to 29 in good health. The chain links TRBV28 to TRBJ1-2; a possible D gene is TRBD1 (6 bases). The DNA for the CDR3 is TGTGCCAGCAGCTCCGGGGACATATCAGGCTACACCTTC. It translates to CASSSGDISGYTF.